The 29 T cell receptor beta chains reported below all come from one sample, sequenced in a study of naive and memory T cell subsets. Amplification of ligated cDNA took four PCR rounds with SP2 and nested alpha and beta constant primers. In TCRdb, the 5' RACE reads were re-called with MiXCR into one record per CDR3 protein. The data hold tens of thousands of distinct CDR3 sequences, with around 7.3% observed a single time. The library had UMIs added by 3' ligation of an oligonucleotide to TCR cDNA. Source of these receptors: a male donor in good health.

As for this clonotype: One base away lies a much larger clone, so this may be a sequencing read error. The V and J genes are TRBV19 and TRBJ2-1; the D gene is possibly TRBD2 (5 bases). CDR1 is LNHDA, CDR2 SQIVND, per germline (reference sequence). The V gene lost 5 bases and the J gene lost 12 bases, with 20 bases spanning the gap. The CDR3 consists of 14 residues. The DNA of the CDR3 is TGTGCCAGTAGTGCCGGAGGACTGCTGGATGGGCAGTTCTTC. It codes for CASSAGGLLDGQFF.

The chain carries TRBV7-2 and TRBJ2-1, with 8 bases aligning to TRBD1. Looked up from germline, CDR1 is SGHTA and CDR2 is FQGNSA. This CDR3 region has 15 residues. After removal of 5 bases from V and 2 bases from J, the junction contained 5 bases not matched to a gene. CDR3 bases: TGTGCCAGCAGCCCGAACAGGGGGGCCTACAATGAGCAGTTCTTC. Amino acids: CASSPNRGAYNEQFF.

This clonotype has just a few counts. This chain links TRBV20-1 with TRBJ2-5, with D possibly matching TRBD1 (5 bases). This CDR3 has 14 amino acids. Germline V CDR1 and CDR2: DFQATT, SNEGSKA (reference sequence). V was clipped by 5 bases and J by 0 bases, with 13 bases between them. Here the CDR3 DNA reads TGCAGTGCTGGGGCTACAGGTTACCAAGAGACCCAGTACTTC. It translates to CSAGATGYQETQYF.

This clonotype was detected a few times. This rearrangement joins TRBV29-1 to TRBJ2-7; the D is unclear. Germline V gene lookup returns CDR1 SQVTM and CDR2 ANQGSEA. This CDR3 has 13 residues. V lost 5 bases and J lost 1, with 12 bases in between. The CDR3 nucleotides are TGCAGCGTTTTCGGCGTTCAATCCTACGAGCAGTACTTC. Its protein is CSVFGVQSYEQYF.

This clonotype occurred a few times. This chain connects TRBV12-3 or TRBV12-4 to TRBJ2-3; tentatively, D is TRBD1 (6 bases). There are 17 residues in the CDR3. V was pared by 6 bases and J by 1 base, with 20 bases between. CDR3 sequence reads: CASSLTLNRAGTDTQYF. CDR3 in DNA: TGTGCCAGCAGCCTGACCCTAAACAGGGCTGGCACAGATACGCAGTATTTT.

This clonotype was seen ten or more times. The chain employs TRBV7-6 and TRBJ1-1, with D unclear. Germline lookup yields CDR1 SGHVS and CDR2 FNYEAQ. V gave up 1 base and J gave up 3 bases, with 9 bases separating them. The CDR3 spans 14 residues. The CDR3 DNA reads as TGTGCCAGCAGCTTAGAAGCCCGGGACACTGAAGCTTTCTTT. It is translated as CASSLEARDTEAFF.

This clonotype was seen ten or more times. This rearrangement joins TRBV20-1 to TRBJ1-5; D uncertain. The CDR3 runs to 16 residues. CDR1 DFQATT and CDR2 SNEGSKA come from the germline V gene (reference sequence). The V end was cut by 2 bases, the J end by 3 bases, with 17 bases between. The CDR3 region is CSARKWQDAANQPQHF. The CDR3 DNA is TGCAGTGCTAGAAAATGGCAGGACGCGGCCAATCAGCCCCAGCATTTT.

Concerning this clonotype: One junction end disagrees with the germline gene, perhaps due to a read error. V and J are TRBV20-1 and TRBJ2-1; 7 bases agree with TRBD2. The CDR3 totals 13 residues. The germline V gene has CDR1 DFQATT and CDR2 SNEGSKA (reference sequence). The CDR3 reads CSARAAGVGEQFF. The CDR3 coding sequence is TGCAGCGCTAGGGCGGCGGGAGTAGGCGAGCAGTTCTTC.

This clonotype was seen ten or more times. This chain links TRBV6-4 with TRBJ1-1; 11 bases are a match to TRBD1. CDR3 length: 14 residues. J gave up 9 bases and V 5 bases, and 8 bases lay outside the gene matches. Germline V CDR1 and CDR2: MRHNA, SNTAGT. The CDR3 is CASSSRDRGGQAFF. The CDR3, as DNA: TGTGCCAGCAGTTCTCGGGACAGGGGGGGTCAAGCTTTCTTT.

The V and J genes are TRBV2 and TRBJ2-1; 7 bases map to TRBD1. This CDR3 comprises 14 residues. The junction had 10 bases not matched to a gene; V was cut back by 5 bases and J by 9 bases. Germline V gene sequence: CDR1 SNHLY, CDR2 FYNNEI. For the CDR3, the DNA is TGTGCCAGCAGTCTCCAGGGGGTGGTTGGTGAGCAGTTCTTC. This codes for CASSLQGVVGEQFF. Based on the CDR3 plus reference TRBV2 and TRBJ2-1, the full variable domain is EPEVTQTPSHQVTQMGQEVILRCVPISNHLYFYWYRQILGQKVEFLVSFYNNEISEKSEIFDDQFSVERPDGSNFTLKIRSTKLEDSAMYFCASSLQGVVGEQFFGPGTRLTVL.

This clonotype was detected only a few times. The rearrangement uses TRBV20-1 and TRBJ2-3, with D possibly called TRBD1 or TRBD2 (6 bases each). The CDR3 totals 14 residues. Germline loops: CDR1 DFQATT, CDR2 SNEGSKA (reference sequence). V was cut by 0 bases and J by 5 bases, with 12 bases left in between. The CDR3 DNA is TGCAGTGCTAGAGAGGGGGGCCCTAGAGATACGCAGTATTTT. Its protein is CSAREGGPRDTQYF.

This clonotype was seen ten or more times. The V and J genes are TRBV5-4 and TRBJ2-3; the match to TRBD2 covers 7 bases. The ends lost 4 bases at V and 2 bases at J; junction bases unmatched: 7. Per germline, CDR1 SGHNT and CDR2 YYREEE (reference sequence). This CDR3 is built from 15 residues. The CDR3: CASSLGTTITDTQYF. In DNA form, the CDR3 reads TGTGCCAGCAGCCTCGGGACTACAATCACAGATACGCAGTATTTT.

This clonotype was seen repeatedly, ten times or more. The chain carries TRBV6-4 and TRBJ2-1, with TRBD2 matching 7 bases. CDR1 MRHNA and CDR2 SNTAGT come from the germline V gene. V dropped 2 bases and J dropped 9; count of bases not matched to a gene: 10. The CDR3 is made up of 15 amino acids. The CDR3, as DNA: TGTGCCAGCAGTGACGGTGAGGGAGGGCCGGGTGAGCAGTTCTTC. This translates into CASSDGEGGPGEQFF.

V usage is TRBV2 and J usage is TRBJ1-5; 9 bases agree with TRBD1. V gave up 3 bases and J gave up 2 bases; unmatched junction bases: 2. CDR3 length equals 15 residues. CDR1 is SNHLY and CDR2 is FYNNEI in the germline V gene. In DNA form, the CDR3 reads TGTGCCAGCAGTGACCGGGACAGGGGCAATCAGCCCCAGCATTTT. This gives the protein CASSDRDRGNQPQHF.

This clonotype appeared a few times. The chain combines TRBV7-9 with TRBJ2-5, with D tentatively TRBD2 (5 bases). Trimming removed 6 bases from V and 4 bases from J, with 18 bases in between. CDR3 length equals 15 residues. Germline CDR1 and CDR2: SEHNR and FQNEAQ (reference sequence). The CDR3 protein is CASRHSGLVRETQYF. The CDR3 nucleotides are TGTGCCAGCAGACATTCGGGGTTGGTAAGAGAGACCCAGTACTTC.

This rearrangement joins TRBV5-6 to TRBJ2-7, with 10 bases identical to TRBD1. The length of the CDR3 is 16 residues. V was pared by 6 bases and J by 1 base, with 10 bases of the junction left unmatched. The V gene's germline CDR1 is SGHDT and CDR2 YYEEEE. CDR3 region: CASTPDRDRGSYEQYF. CDR3 DNA: TGTGCCAGCACCCCCGACCGGGACAGGGGATCCTACGAGCAGTACTTC.

This clonotype was recorded many times. The V and J genes are TRBV14 and TRBJ2-7; 10 bases are shared with TRBD1. J gave up 4 bases and V 4 bases, and 4 bases lay outside the gene matches. Germline CDR1 is SGHDN and CDR2 is FVKESK. The length of the CDR3 is 14 residues. The CDR3 region is CASSPGTGVYEQYF. The CDR3 nucleotides are TGTGCCAGCAGCCCCGGGACAGGGGTTTACGAGCAGTACTTC.

V and J are TRBV11-2 and TRBJ2-7, with 9 nucleotides matching TRBD2. From germline, CDR1 is SGHAT and CDR2 FQNNGV. The CDR3 extends over 17 amino acids. The V gene end was trimmed by 5 bases and the J gene end by 5 bases; junction bases not matched to a gene: 16. CDR3 nucleotide sequence: TGTGCCAGCAGCCCGCACCCCCCCCCTAGCGGGAACCACGAGCAGTACTTC. Translating it yields CASSPHPPPSGNHEQYF.

The CDR3 loop is CAILQAEYGYTF. The CDR3 coding sequence is TGTGCCATCCTACAGGCGGAATATGGCTACACCTTC. This sequence joins TRBV10-3 and TRBJ1-2; tentatively, D is TRBD1 (5 bases). Germline assignment: CDR1 ENHRY and CDR2 SYGVKD. V was pared by 8 bases and J by 5 bases, with 12 bases between. This CDR3 spans 12 amino acids.

This clonotype appeared many times. J is TRBJ1-2 and V is TRBV12-3 or TRBV12-4; 8 bases are shared with TRBD1. The V segment lost 6 bases and the J segment 10 bases; nucleotides outside the gene matches: 7. CDR3 size: 12 residues. CDR3 bases: TGTGCCAGCAGCCGGACAGGGCGCGACTACACCTTC. It translates to CASSRTGRDYTF.

This chain uses TRBV2 with TRBJ2-3; 12 bases line up with TRBD2. The CDR3 consists of 15 residues. V was clipped by 6 bases and J by 4 bases; unmatched bases: 5. Germline CDR1 SNHLY, CDR2 FYNNEI. The CDR3 loop is CASRGLAGRADTQYF. The CDR3 DNA is TGTGCCAGCAGGGGACTAGCGGGCCGGGCAGATACGCAGTATTTT.

This clonotype showed up many times. This chain uses TRBV7-9 with TRBJ2-1; 11 bases line up with TRBD2. CDR1 is SEHNR and CDR2 is FQNEAQ in the germline V gene (reference sequence). The ends lost 5 bases at V and 5 bases at J; junction bases unmatched: 14. This CDR3 spans 18 amino acids. The CDR3 coding sequence is TGTGCCAGCAGCCCTCCCGTTGTACTAGCGGGAGCACACAATGAGCAGTTCTTC. This translates into CASSPPVVLAGAHNEQFF.

In its sample, this clonotype was seen many times. The CDR3 sequence is CASSPLTLDRTKSEAFF. The CDR3 nucleotides are TGTGCCAGCTCACCATTAACCTTGGACAGAACTAAATCTGAAGCTTTCTTT. This chain links TRBV18 with TRBJ1-1, with TRBD1 as a possible D gene (6 bases). The CDR3 covers 17 residues. With 2 bases removed from V and 6 bases from J, the gap between germline ends came to 22 bases. Germline assignment: CDR1 KGHSH and CDR2 LQKENI.

In the case of this clonotype: A read error may explain this, as a much larger clone is one base away. CDR3 amino acids: CSVGSILTDTQYF. CDR3 nucleotide sequence: TGCAGCGTGGGGAGCATCCTCACAGATACGCAGTATTTT. The genes are TRBV29-1 and TRBJ2-3; D is perhaps TRBD2 (5 bases). CDR1 and CDR2 (germline): SQVTM, ANQGSEA. The CDR3 is made up of 13 amino acids. V was trimmed by 6 bases and J by 2 bases, leaving 12 bases between them.

In the case of this clonotype: One end of the junction is discordant with germline, which a read error may explain. The chain uses TRBV5-1 and TRBJ2-1; 12 bases line up with TRBD2. Germline loops: CDR1 SGHRS, CDR2 YFSETQ. The CDR3 spans 17 residues. This chain's CDR3 is CASSSTSGGSSYNDQFF. CDR3 nucleotides: TGCGCCAGCAGCTCTACTAGCGGGGGGAGCTCCTACAATGATCAGTTCTTC.

A few counts support this clonotype. V gene TRBV7-2 combines with J gene TRBJ1-6; possibly TRBD1 for D (6 bases). This CDR3 comprises 16 residues. Per germline, CDR1 SGHTA and CDR2 FQGNSA. Trimming shortened V by 0 bases and J by 7 bases, and 13 bases separated the two germline ends. The CDR3 protein is CASSLAMGARNSPLHF. The CDR3 nucleotides are TGTGCCAGCAGCTTAGCGATGGGGGCTCGGAATTCACCCCTCCACTTT.

In its sample, this clonotype was seen many times. This chain connects TRBV10-3 to TRBJ2-7; the D call may be TRBD1 or TRBD2 (5 bases each). CDR1 ENHRY and CDR2 SYGVKD come from the germline V gene. Trimming stripped 0 bases from V and 2 bases from J, with 8 bases between. The CDR3 totals 14 residues. For the CDR3, the DNA is TGTGCCATCAGTGAGTCGAGGGGTACCTACGAGCAGTACTTC. Protein: CAISESRGTYEQYF.

DNA for the CDR3: TGCGCCAGCAGCCAAGACCGGGCTAGCGCTACAGATACGCAGTATTTT. Translated: CASSQDRASATDTQYF. This chain joins TRBV4-1 and TRBJ2-3, with TRBD2 as a possible D gene (6 bases). Trimming pared 0 bases from V and 3 bases from J, leaving 13 bases between. The germline CDR1 and CDR2 sequences are MGHRA and YSYEKL. There are 16 residues in the CDR3.

The rearrangement links TRBV7-6 to TRBJ2-6; either TRBD1 or TRBD2 may supply D (5 bases each). The CDR3 runs 15 residues. Germline V gene sequence: CDR1 SGHVS, CDR2 FNYEAQ. Trimming left V 4 bases short and J 2 bases short, with 9 bases between. The CDR3 bases are TGTGCCAGCAGCTCCGGGACCGCTGGGGCCAACGTCCTGACTTTC. Its translation: CASSSGTAGANVLTF.